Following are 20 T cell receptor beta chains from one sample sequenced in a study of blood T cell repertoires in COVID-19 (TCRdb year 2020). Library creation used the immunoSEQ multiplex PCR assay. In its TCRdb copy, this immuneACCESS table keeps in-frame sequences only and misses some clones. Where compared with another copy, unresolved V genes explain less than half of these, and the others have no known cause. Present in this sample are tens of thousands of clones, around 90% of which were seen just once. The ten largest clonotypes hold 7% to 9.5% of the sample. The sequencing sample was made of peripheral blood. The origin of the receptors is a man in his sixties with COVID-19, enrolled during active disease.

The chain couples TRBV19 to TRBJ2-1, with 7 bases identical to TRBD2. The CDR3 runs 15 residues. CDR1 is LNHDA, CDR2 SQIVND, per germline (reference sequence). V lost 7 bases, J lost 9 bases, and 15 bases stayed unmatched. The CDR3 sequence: CASTSFGEGAFEQFF. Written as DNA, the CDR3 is TGTGCCAGTACCTCTTTCGGGGAGGGCGCGTTTGAGCAGTTCTTC.

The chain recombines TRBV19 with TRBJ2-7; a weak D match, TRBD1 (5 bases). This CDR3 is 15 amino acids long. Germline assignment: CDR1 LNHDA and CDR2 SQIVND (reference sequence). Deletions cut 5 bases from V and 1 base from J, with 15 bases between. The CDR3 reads CASSPGYRLSYEQYF. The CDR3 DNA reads TGTGCCAGTAGTCCGGGTTACAGGCTTTCCTACGAGCAGTACTTC.

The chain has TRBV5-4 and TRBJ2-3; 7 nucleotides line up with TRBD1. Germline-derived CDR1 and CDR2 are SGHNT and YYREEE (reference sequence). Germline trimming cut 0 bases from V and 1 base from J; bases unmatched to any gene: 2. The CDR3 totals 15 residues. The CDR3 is CASSLGGTGTDTQYF. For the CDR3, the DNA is TGTGCCAGCAGCTTGGGGGGGACAGGCACAGATACGCAGTATTTT. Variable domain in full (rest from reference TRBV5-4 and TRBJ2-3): ETGVTQSPTHLIKTRGQQVTLRCSSQSGHNTVSWYQQALGQGPQFIFQYYREEENGRGNFPPRFSGLQFPNYSSELNVNALELDDSALYLCASSLGGTGTDTQYFGPGTRLTVL.

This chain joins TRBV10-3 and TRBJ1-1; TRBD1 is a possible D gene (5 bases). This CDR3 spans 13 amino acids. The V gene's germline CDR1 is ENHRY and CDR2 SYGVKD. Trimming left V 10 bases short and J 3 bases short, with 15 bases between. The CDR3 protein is CATRPREYTEAFF. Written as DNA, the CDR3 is TGTGCCACCCGTCCCAGGGAATACACTGAAGCTTTCTTT.

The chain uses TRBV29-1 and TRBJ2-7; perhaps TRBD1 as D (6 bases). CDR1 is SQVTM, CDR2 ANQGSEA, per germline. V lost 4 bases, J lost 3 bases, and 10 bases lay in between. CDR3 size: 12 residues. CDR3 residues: CSVATGIYEQYF. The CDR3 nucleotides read TGCAGCGTTGCCACAGGGATCTACGAGCAGTACTTC.

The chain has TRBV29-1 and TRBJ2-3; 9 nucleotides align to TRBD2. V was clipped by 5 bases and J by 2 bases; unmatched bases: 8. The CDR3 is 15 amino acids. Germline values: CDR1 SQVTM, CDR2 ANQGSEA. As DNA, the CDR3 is TGCAGCGTTCGGGTCGGGACTAGCTCCACAGATACGCAGTATTTT. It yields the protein CSVRVGTSSTDTQYF.

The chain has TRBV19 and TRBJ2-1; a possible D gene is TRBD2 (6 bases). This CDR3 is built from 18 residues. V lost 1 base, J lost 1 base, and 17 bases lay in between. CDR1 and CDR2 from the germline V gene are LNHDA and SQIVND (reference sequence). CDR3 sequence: CASSIGWRGRRSYNEQFF. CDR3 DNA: TGTGCCAGTAGTATAGGATGGCGGGGCCGTAGATCCTACAATGAGCAGTTCTTC.

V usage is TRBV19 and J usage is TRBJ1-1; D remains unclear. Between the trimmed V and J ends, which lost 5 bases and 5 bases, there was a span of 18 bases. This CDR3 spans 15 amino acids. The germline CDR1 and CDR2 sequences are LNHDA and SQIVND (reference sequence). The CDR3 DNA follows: TGTGCCAGTAGTCAAGGATTGACGGGGAGGACTGAAGCTTTCTTT. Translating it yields CASSQGLTGRTEAFF.

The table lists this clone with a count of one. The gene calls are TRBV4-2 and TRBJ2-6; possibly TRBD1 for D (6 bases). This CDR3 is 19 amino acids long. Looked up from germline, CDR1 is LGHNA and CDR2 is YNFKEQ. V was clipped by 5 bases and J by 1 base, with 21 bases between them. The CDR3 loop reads CASSKRQAISSSGANVLTF. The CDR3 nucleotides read TGTGCCAGCAGCAAAAGACAGGCAATCTCATCGTCTGGGGCCAACGTCCTGACTTTC.

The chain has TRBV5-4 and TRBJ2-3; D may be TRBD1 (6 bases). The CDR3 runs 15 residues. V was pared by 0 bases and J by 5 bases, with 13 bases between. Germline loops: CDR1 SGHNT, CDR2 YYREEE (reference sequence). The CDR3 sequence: CASSLGGTRGDTQYF. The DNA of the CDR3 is TGTGCCAGCAGCTTGGGTGGGACACGGGGAGATACGCAGTATTTT.

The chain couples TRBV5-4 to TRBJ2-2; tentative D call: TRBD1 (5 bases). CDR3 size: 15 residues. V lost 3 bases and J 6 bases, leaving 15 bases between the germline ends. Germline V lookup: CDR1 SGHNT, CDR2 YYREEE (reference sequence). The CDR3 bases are TGTGCCAGCAGCTCCAGTTTTCAGGGTGCCGGGGAGCTGTTTTTT. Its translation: CASSSSFQGAGELFF. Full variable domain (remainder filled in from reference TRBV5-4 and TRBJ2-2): ETGVTQSPTHLIKTRGQQVTLRCSSQSGHNTVSWYQQALGQGPQFIFQYYREEENGRGNFPPRFSGLQFPNYSSELNVNALELDDSALYLCASSSSFQGAGELFFGEGSRLTVL.

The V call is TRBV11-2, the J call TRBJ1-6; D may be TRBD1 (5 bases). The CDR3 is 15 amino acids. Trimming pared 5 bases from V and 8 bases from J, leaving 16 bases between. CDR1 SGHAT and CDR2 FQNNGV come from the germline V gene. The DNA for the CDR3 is TGTGCCAGCAGCACACATCAGGGAGGGGATTCACCCCTCCACTTT. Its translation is CASSTHQGGDSPLHF.

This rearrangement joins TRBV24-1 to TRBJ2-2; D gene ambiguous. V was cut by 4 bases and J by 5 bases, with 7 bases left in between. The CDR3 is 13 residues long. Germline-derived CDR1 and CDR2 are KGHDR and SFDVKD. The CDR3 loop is CATSELTTGELFF. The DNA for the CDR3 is TGTGCCACCAGTGAGTTAACTACCGGGGAGCTGTTTTTT.

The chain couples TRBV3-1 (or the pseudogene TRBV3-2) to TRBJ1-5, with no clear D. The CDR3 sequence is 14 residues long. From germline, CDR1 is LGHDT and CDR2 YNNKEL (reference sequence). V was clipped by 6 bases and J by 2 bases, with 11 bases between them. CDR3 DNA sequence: TGTGCCAGCAGTCGAGCCGGGGGCAATCAGCCCCAGCATTTT. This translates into CASSRAGGNQPQHF.

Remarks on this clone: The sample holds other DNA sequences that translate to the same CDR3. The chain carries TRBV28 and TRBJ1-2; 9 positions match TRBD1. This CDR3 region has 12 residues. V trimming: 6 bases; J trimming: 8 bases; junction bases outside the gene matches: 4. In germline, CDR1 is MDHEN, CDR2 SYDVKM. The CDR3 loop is CASRDRGGGYTF. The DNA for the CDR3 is TGTGCCAGCAGGGACAGGGGTGGCGGCTACACCTTC.

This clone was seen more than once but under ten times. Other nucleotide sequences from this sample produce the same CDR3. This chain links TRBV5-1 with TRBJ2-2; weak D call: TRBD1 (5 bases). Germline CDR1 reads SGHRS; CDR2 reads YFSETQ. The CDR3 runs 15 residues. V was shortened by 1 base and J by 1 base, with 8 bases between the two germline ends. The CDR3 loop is CASSLRGQNTGELFF. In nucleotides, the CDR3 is TGCGCCAGCAGCTTGAGGGGTCAGAACACCGGGGAGCTGTTTTTT.

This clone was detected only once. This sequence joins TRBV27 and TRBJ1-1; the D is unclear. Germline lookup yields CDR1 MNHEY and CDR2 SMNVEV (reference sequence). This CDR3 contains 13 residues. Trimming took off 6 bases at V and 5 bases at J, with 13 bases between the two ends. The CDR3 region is CASSPGIGTEAFF. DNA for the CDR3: TGTGCCAGCAGCCCGGGGATAGGGACTGAAGCTTTCTTT.

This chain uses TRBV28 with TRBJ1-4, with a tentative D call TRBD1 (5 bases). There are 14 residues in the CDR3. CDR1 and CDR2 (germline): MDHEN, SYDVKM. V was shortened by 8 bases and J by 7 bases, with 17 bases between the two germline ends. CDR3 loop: CASVGEGIGEKLFF. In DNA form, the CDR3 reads TGTGCCAGCGTCGGGGAGGGGATCGGTGAAAAACTGTTTTTT. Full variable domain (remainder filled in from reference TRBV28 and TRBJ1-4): DVKVTQSSRYLVKRTGEKVFLECVQDMDHENMFWYRQDPGLGLRLIYFSYDVKMKEKGDIPEGYSVSREKKERFSLILESASTNQTSMYLCASVGEGIGEKLFFGSGTQLSVL.

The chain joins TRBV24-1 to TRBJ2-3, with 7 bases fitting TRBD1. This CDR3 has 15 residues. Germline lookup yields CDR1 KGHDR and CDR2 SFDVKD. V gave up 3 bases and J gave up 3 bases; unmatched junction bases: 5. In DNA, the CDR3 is TGTGCCACCAGTGATCAGACAGGGAATACAGATACGCAGTATTTT. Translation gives CATSDQTGNTDTQYF.

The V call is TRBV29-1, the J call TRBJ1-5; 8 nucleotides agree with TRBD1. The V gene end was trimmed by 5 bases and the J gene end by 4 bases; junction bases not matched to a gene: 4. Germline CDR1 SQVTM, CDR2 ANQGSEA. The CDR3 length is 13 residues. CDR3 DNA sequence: TGCAGCGTTACGACAGGGGTGAATCAGCCCCAGCATTTT. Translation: CSVTTGVNQPQHF.